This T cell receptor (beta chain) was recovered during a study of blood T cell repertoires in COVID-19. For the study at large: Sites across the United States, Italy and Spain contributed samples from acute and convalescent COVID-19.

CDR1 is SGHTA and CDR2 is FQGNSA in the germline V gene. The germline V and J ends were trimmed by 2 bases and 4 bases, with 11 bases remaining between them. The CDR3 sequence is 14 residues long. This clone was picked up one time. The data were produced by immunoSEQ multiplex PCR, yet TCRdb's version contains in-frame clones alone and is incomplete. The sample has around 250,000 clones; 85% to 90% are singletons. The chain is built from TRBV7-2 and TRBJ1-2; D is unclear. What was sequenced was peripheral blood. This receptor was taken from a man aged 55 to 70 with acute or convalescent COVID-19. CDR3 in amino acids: CASSLIFPPYGYTF. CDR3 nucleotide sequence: TGTGCCAGCAGCTTAATCTTTCCCCCCTATGGCTACACCTTC.